These T cell receptor beta chains were read from a single sample in a study of blood T cell repertoires in COVID-19. Clones were sequenced by immunoSEQ multiplex PCR, and TCRdb holds only the in-frame ones, with some missing. The sample holds over 100,000 clones, roughly 80% seen once. Sequenced sample: peripheral blood. The receptors here all came from an older woman with acute or convalescent COVID-19. The CDR3 runs from the conserved cysteine through the conserved F or W. The D gene is left open where the match is weak. Some rows mark clone size as missing; the rest say once, few, many or name a class of expanded clone.

v_call,clone_size,d_call,j_call,cdr3_length,cdr3_aa,cdr3_nt
TRBV18,.,.,TRBJ1-1,14,CASSPWTGETEAFF,TGTGCCAGCTCACCCTGGACTGGGGAAACTGAAGCTTTCTTT
TRBV6-5,.,TRBD1,TRBJ1-3,13,CASRVQGGNTIYF,TGTGCCAGCAGAGTACAGGGGGGAAACACCATATATTTT
TRBV6-5,.,.,TRBJ1-5,10,CGAGNQPQHF,TGTGGGGCCGGCAATCAGCCCCAGCATTTT
TRBV6-6,few,TRBD2,TRBJ2-3,19,CASSPVPAGAQYRSDTQYF,TGTGCCAGCAGTCCCGTCCCAGCGGGGGCCCAATATCGGTCAGATACGCAGTATTTT
TRBV7-2,.,TRBD1,TRBJ1-2,14,CASSPTGYGYGYTF,TGTGCCAGCAGCCCGACAGGGTACGGTTATGGCTACACCTTC
TRBV28,few,.,TRBJ2-6,15,CASSSPSSRANVLTF,TGTGCCAGCAGTTCTCCATCTAGTCGGGCCAACGTCCTGACTTTC
TRBV3-1/TRBV3-2,.,.,TRBJ1-1,15,CASSQDWGPNTEAFF,TGTGCCAGCAGCCAAGACTGGGGGCCGAACACTGAAGCTTTCTTT
TRBV2,.,TRBD1,TRBJ2-1,15,CASSGQGSSYNEQFF,TGTGCCAGCAGTGGACAGGGGAGCTCCTACAATGAGCAGTTCTTC
TRBV5-5,.,TRBD1,TRBJ2-7,14,CASSSGQLFYEQYF,TGTGCCAGCAGCTCGGGACAGCTTTTCTACGAGCAGTACTTC
TRBV6-5,.,TRBD2,TRBJ2-7,16,CASSYGISGTNYEQYF,TGTGCCAGCAGTTACGGAATCTCCGGGACTAACTACGAGCAGTACTTC
TRBV28,.,TRBD1,TRBJ2-7,14,CASGQGRGPYEQYF,TGTGCCAGCGGACAGGGACGGGGCCCCTACGAGCAGTACTTC
TRBV2,.,.,TRBJ1-4,15,CASNSNGGAAEKLFF,TGTGCCAGCAACTCAAATGGAGGTGCTGCTGAAAAACTGTTTTTT
TRBV3-1/TRBV3-2,.,TRBD2,TRBJ2-3,15,CASSQEASGGGTQYF,TGTGCCAGCAGCCAAGAAGCTAGCGGGGGAGGTACGCAGTATTTT
TRBV7-9,.,.,TRBJ2-2,15,CASTPEALLTGELFF,TGTGCCAGCACTCCCGAGGCATTATTAACCGGGGAGCTGTTTTTT
TRBV4-3,.,.,TRBJ2-3,15,CASSQDGLVGEPQYF,TGCGCCAGCAGCCAAGATGGGCTAGTCGGGGAGCCGCAGTATTTT
TRBV7-9,.,TRBD2,TRBJ2-3,14,CASSLTSGSDTQYF,TGTGCCAGCAGCTTAACTAGCGGGTCAGATACGCAGTATTTT
TRBV7-3,.,TRBD2,TRBJ2-3,15,CASSLIGTSADTQYF,TGTGCCAGCAGCTTAATCGGGACTAGTGCAGATACGCAGTATTTT
TRBV27,.,.,TRBJ1-1,14,CATSDSQVNTEAFF,TGTGCCACCTCGGACAGTCAAGTGAACACTGAAGCTTTCTTT
TRBV10-3,.,TRBD1,TRBJ1-6,14,CAISGDRGNSPLHF,TGTGCCATCAGTGGGGACAGGGGGAATTCACCCCTCCACTTT
TRBV6-5,.,.,TRBJ1-1,12,CASTGAGTEAFF,TGTGCCAGCACAGGGGCGGGCACTGAAGCTTTCTTT
TRBV10-3,.,.,TRBJ2-7,12,CAISPTDYEQYF,TGTGCCATCAGCCCGACTGACTACGAGCAGTACTTC
TRBV28,.,.,TRBJ1-2,14,CASSFGRANYGYTF,TGTGCCAGCAGTTTTGGCAGGGCCAACTATGGCTACACCTTC
TRBV2,many,TRBD1,TRBJ1-3,19,CASSEVLHSDRRSGNTIYF,TGTGCCAGCAGTGAAGTGCTACACTCGGACAGGCGCTCTGGAAACACCATATATTTT
TRBV14,.,.,TRBJ2-1,14,CASTKGGNYNEQFF,TGTGCCAGCACCAAAGGGGGAAACTACAATGAGCAGTTCTTC
TRBV5-8,.,TRBD2,TRBJ2-5,16,CASSLRLAGVDGTQYF,TGTGCCAGCAGCTTGCGGCTAGCGGGAGTTGATGGGACCCAGTACTTC
TRBV5-4,.,TRBD1,TRBJ1-1,16,CASSLEGASLNTEAFF,TGTGCCAGCAGCTTGGAGGGGGCAAGCCTCAACACTGAAGCTTTCTTT
TRBV4-1,few,TRBD1,TRBJ1-5,16,CASSQDGAGGLQPQHF,TGCGCCAGCAGCCAAGATGGAGCAGGGGGCTTGCAGCCCCAGCATTTT